This TCR beta chain was recovered during a study of shared clonotypes between healthy human individuals. There were no recent acute infections or vaccinations among the donors, who were healthy HIV-negative adults. Partitioning of CD4+ cells yielded a CD45RA+ naive subset and a CD45RA-negative memory subset. Sequencing was performed with immunoSEQ multiplex PCR; in TCRdb, only in-frame clones are kept and a portion is missing. The sample has approximately 2.5 million clones; under 95% are singletons. The CDR3 consists of 20 residues. Germline V gene data show CDR1 as SGHTA and CDR2 as FQGTGA. Trimming left V 1 base short and J 0 bases short, with 21 bases between.

Sequencing used naive CD4+ T cells from PBMCs. Indicated subset: CD45RA+ positively selected. This sequence joins TRBV7-3 and TRBJ2-2, with D possibly matching TRBD1 (7 bases). The clonotype originates from a man in his late teens or twenties in good health. Some clones in this sample may be carry-over from other donors' samples. In DNA form, the CDR3 reads TGTGCCAGCAGCTTAAGGGGAGTCAAGACAGGGACTTCGAACACCGGGGAGCTGTTTTTT. It yields the protein CASSLRGVKTGTSNTGELFF.